This T cell receptor beta chain was captured in a study of regulatory T cells in long-lasting Graves disease. The time point here: newly diagnosed GD, antithyroid drugs for less than 3 months. PBMC-derived RNA was used for the TCR library. Overall study results and limits: Persistent cases of Graves' showed reduced TCR diversity relative to newly diagnosed patients.

Relying on iRepertoire HTBI primers and Arm-PCR of CDR3 regions, the team built TCR beta libraries. Using its own MiXCR run on the multiplex PCR reads, TCRdb lists one record per CDR3 protein. Of 200,000 to 250,000 distinct CDR3 sequences listed, roughly 19% are singletons. At least ten counts were recorded for this clonotype. The antigen is not known. This CDR3 has 14 amino acids. The ends were cut back, 4 bases at V and 1 base at J, with 10 bases in the middle. Per germline, CDR1 MNHEY and CDR2 SMNVEV (reference sequence). This sample also appeared in a second study, on T cells in Graves' hyperthyroidism and ophthalmopathy. In that study: Most clonotypes expanded in the thyroid (above 0.001) were also present in blood.

The source of this sequence is a woman aged 25-40 years with Graves disease. The genes are TRBV27 and TRBJ1-1, with D possibly being TRBD1 (5 bases). The source material was peripheral blood mononuclear cells (PBMCs), sampled at new diagnosis, from a patient treated with antithyroid drugs. CDR3 DNA: TGTGCCAGCAGTTCAAGGACACGGAACACTGAAGCTTTCTTT. It translates to CASSSRTRNTEAFF.